The rows below give T cell receptor beta chains drawn from one sample of a study of regulatory T cells in long-lasting Graves disease. TCRdb reanalysed the multiplex PCR reads using MiXCR and keeps one entry per CDR3 protein. The sample lists around 400,000 distinct CDR3 sequences, approximately 12% occurring once. These data also featured in a second study, about T cells in Graves' hyperthyroidism and ophthalmopathy.

Sequenced here: peripheral blood mononuclear cells (PBMCs), sampled at new diagnosis, from a patient treated with antithyroid drugs. Receptor source: a woman in her late teens or twenties with Graves disease. CDR3s include the opening cysteine and the closing phenylalanine or tryptophan.

TRBJ1-5 | TRBV6-2/TRBV6-3 | CASRPINGAYQPQHF
TRBJ2-7 | TRBV27 | CASSLGETGLLGYEQYF
TRBJ2-1 | TRBV20-1 | CSAFTDLRLHEQFF
TRBJ2-7 | TRBV4-1 | CASSAGTVTYEQYF
TRBJ2-1 | TRBV7-3 | CASSLWGDSGGADNEQFF
TRBJ1-4 | TRBV7-9 | CASSSETGSEKLFF
TRBJ2-1 | TRBV24-1 | CATSDSLTGTGGSYNEQFF
TRBJ2-3 | TRBV6-1 | CASLNADTQYF
TRBJ2-5 | TRBV5-5 | CASSQAGSKETQYF
TRBJ2-7 | TRBV29-1 | CSAGQGMREQYF
TRBJ2-7 | TRBV15 | CATSRGEGDHQDF
TRBJ2-3 | TRBV7-3 | CASSLRSLAGASTDTQYF
TRBJ1-2 | TRBV29-1 | CSVEVGGDYGYTF
TRBJ2-5 | TRBV13 | CASSFSLRRETQYF
TRBJ1-1 | TRBV19 | CASSIPDLNTEAFF